Detailed here is one T cell receptor (beta chain). This entry comes from a study of cytomegalovirus exposure and HLA in healthy donors. The PCR ran on 60 Vbeta and 13 Jbeta primers. Clones were sequenced by immunoSEQ multiplex PCR, and TCRdb holds only the in-frame ones, with some missing. The sample lists more than 75,000 clones, under 80% occurring once. The receptor comes from a man aged 35-49 years in good health and CMV-seropositive. The specimen sequenced was PBMCs.

CDR3 protein: CASSPTSGPSSYNEQFF. The CDR3 nucleotides are TGTGCCAGCAGCCCGACTAGCGGGCCTTCCTCCTACAATGAGCAGTTCTTC. The rearrangement joins TRBV5-4 to TRBJ2-1; 10 bases map to TRBD2. The CDR3 is 17 amino acids. Looked up from germline, CDR1 is SGHNT and CDR2 is YYREEE (reference sequence). J lost 0 bases, V lost 4 bases, and 7 bases had no gene match.